The sequence of this T cell receptor beta chain was determined in a study of cytomegalovirus exposure and HLA in healthy donors. In the case of this clone: Antigen: not known.

Findings and caveats of the study: In vitro experiments confirmed that three CMV-associated chains were specific for CMV antigens.

Here immunoSEQ multiplex PCR was the method, and the copy in TCRdb shows in-frame clones only, minus some. The sample consists of more than 60,000 clones, approximately 97% of them appearing once. The CDR3 has 13 amino acids. Per the germline V gene, CDR1 is LNHDA and CDR2 is SQIVND (reference sequence). Trimming removed 0 bases from V and 6 bases from J, with 9 bases in between. The chain recombines TRBV19 with TRBJ2-7; D is uncertain. This receptor was obtained from a woman aged 18-29 years in good health and CMV-seropositive. Specimen: PBMCs. CDR3 sequence (DNA): TGTGCCAGTAGTATAGATCTTTCGGGCGAGCAGTACTTC. Its translation is CASSIDLSGEQYF.